A single sample is the source of the 28 T cell receptor beta chains below, sequenced in a study of T cell responses to AZD1222 COVID-19 vaccine. Using immunoSEQ multiplex PCR, the repertoire was profiled, and TCRdb retains in-frame clones only, with some absent. There are 150,000 or so clones in the sample; approximately 89% occur only once, and roughly 4.6% lies in the top ten. Sequencing was performed on peripheral blood, taken on day 0 of AZD1222 vaccination. The receptors originated from an adult in good health.

This sequence joins TRBV12-3 or TRBV12-4 and TRBJ2-7; the D gene is possibly TRBD1 (5 bases). CDR3 length: 13 amino acids. The ends were cut back, 6 bases at V and 4 bases at J, with 13 bases in the middle. The CDR3 loop reads CASRSDRVYEQYF. DNA for the CDR3: TGTGCCAGCAGATCCGACAGAGTTTACGAGCAGTACTTC.

CDR3 in DNA: TGCGCCAGCAGCTTGGTTATCAGCCCCGGGGAGCTGTTTTTT. Protein product: CASSLVISPGELFF. The chain employs TRBV5-1 and TRBJ2-2; D is ambiguous. V lost 0 bases to trimming and J lost 6 bases, with 9 bases between them. The germline gives CDR1 SGHRS, CDR2 YFSETQ. This CDR3 has 14 amino acids. Looking up the rest from reference TRBV5-1 and TRBJ2-2 gives the full variable domain: KAGVTQTPRYLIKTRGQQVTLSCSPISGHRSVSWYQQTPGQGLQFLFEYFSETQRNKGNFPGRFSGRQFSNSRSEMNVSTLELGDSALYLCASSLVISPGELFFGEGSRLTVL.

The genes are TRBV19 and TRBJ2-1; D ambiguous. The CDR3 runs 15 residues. Germline values: CDR1 LNHDA, CDR2 SQIVND (reference sequence). Trimming pared 2 bases from V and 2 bases from J, leaving 10 bases between. DNA for the CDR3: TGTGCCAGTAGTATAATGGCGGCCACCTACAATGAGCAGTTCTTC. Translating gives CASSIMAATYNEQFF.

The chain has TRBV4-3 and TRBJ1-5; D gene ambiguous. CDR1 is LGHNA, CDR2 YSLEER, per germline. CDR3 size: 13 residues. Trimming left V 0 bases short and J 8 bases short, with 8 bases between. The CDR3 region is CASSQDLVEPQHF. CDR3 in DNA: TGCGCCAGCAGCCAAGATTTAGTTGAGCCCCAGCATTTT.

V is TRBV2 and J is TRBJ2-1, with D possibly TRBD1 on 5 matching bases. The V end was cut by 5 bases, the J end by 7 bases, with 15 bases between. Germline lookup yields CDR1 SNHLY and CDR2 FYNNEI. The CDR3 spans 14 residues. CDR3 protein: CASSTGIEPNEQFF. The CDR3 DNA sequence: TGTGCCAGCAGTACAGGTATCGAACCAAATGAGCAGTTCTTC.

The chain has TRBV13 and TRBJ1-1, with a possible D match to TRBD1 (5 bases). The germline V gene has CDR1 PRHDT and CDR2 FYEKMQ (reference sequence). CDR3 length: 15 residues. Trimming pared 1 base from V and 2 bases from J, leaving 11 bases between. The CDR3 is CASSLDGHQNTEAFF. The CDR3 region has the DNA TGTGCCAGCAGCTTAGACGGACACCAAAACACTGAAGCTTTCTTT. Full variable domain (outside the CDR3, taken from reference TRBV13 and TRBJ1-1): AAGVIQSPRHLIKEKRETATLKCYPIPRHDTVYWYQQGPGQDPQFLISFYEKMQSDKGSIPDRFSAQQFSDYHSELNMSSLELGDSALYFCASSLDGHQNTEAFFGQGTRLTVV.

This chain links TRBV7-3 with TRBJ2-3; weak D call: TRBD2 (5 bases). Germline assignment: CDR1 SGHTA and CDR2 FQGTGA. The CDR3 is 15 residues long. The V gene lost 2 bases and the J gene lost 3 bases, with 12 bases spanning the gap. CDR3 region: CASSLSGSATDTQYF. The CDR3 DNA is TGTGCCAGCAGCTTATCGGGTAGCGCAACAGATACGCAGTATTTT.

The J gene is TRBJ1-1, the V gene TRBV11-3; D not certain. The CDR3 consists of 13 residues. Germline-derived CDR1 and CDR2 are SGHNT and YENEEA. Trimming shortened V by 5 bases and J by 1 base, and 8 bases separated the two germline ends. The CDR3 protein is CASSHRENTEAFF. The CDR3 DNA follows: TGTGCCAGCAGCCACAGAGAGAACACTGAAGCTTTCTTT.

This clone has a single count. The chain is built from TRBV6-2 or TRBV6-3 and TRBJ2-7; D gene uncertain. The CDR3 contains 15 residues. Germline V gene data show CDR1 as MNHEY and CDR2 as SVGEGT. With 3 bases removed from V and 1 base from J, the gap between germline ends came to 13 bases. This chain's CDR3 is CASSYGMPRSYEQYF. The DNA of the CDR3 is TGTGCCAGCAGTTATGGAATGCCCAGGTCCTACGAGCAGTACTTC.

The chain has TRBV4-3 and TRBJ1-5, with a possible D match to TRBD1 (6 bases). CDR1 is LGHNA, CDR2 YSLEER, per germline. The V gene lost 0 bases and the J gene lost 2 bases, with 11 bases spanning the gap. CDR3 length equals 16 residues. CDR3 in DNA: TGCGCCAGCAGCCAAGAAATAGAGGGGGGCAATCAGCCCCAGCATTTT. This translates into CASSQEIEGGNQPQHF.

The chain has TRBV6-5 and TRBJ2-5; TRBD1 might be the D (5 bases). The germline V gene has CDR1 MNHEY and CDR2 SVGAGI. Trimming left V 2 bases short and J 4 bases short, with 11 bases between. CDR3 length: 14 residues. CDR3 bases: TGTGCCAGCAGTTACACAGGTACCGGAGAGACCCAGTACTTC. Translated, it gives CASSYTGTGETQYF.

CDR3 sequence: CASSRGTVDSGNTIYF. The DNA of the CDR3 is TGTGCCAGCAGCCGAGGGACAGTAGACTCTGGAAACACCATATATTTT. The chain combines TRBV3-1 (or the pseudogene TRBV3-2) with TRBJ1-3; 7 nucleotides align to TRBD1. Germline-derived CDR1 and CDR2 are LGHDT and YNNKEL (reference sequence). Trimming removed 4 bases from V and 0 bases from J; junction bases left unmatched: 6. There are 16 residues in the CDR3.

CDR3 protein: CASSVGGLGTEAFF. As DNA, the CDR3 is TGTGCCAGCAGCGTGGGGGGCCTGGGCACTGAAGCTTTCTTT. The genes are TRBV9 and TRBJ1-1; the D gene is possibly TRBD1 (6 bases). The CDR3 is 14 residues long. Germline V lookup: CDR1 SGDLS, CDR2 YYNGEE. The ends were cut back, 2 bases at V and 4 bases at J, with 12 bases in the middle.

This chain connects TRBV15 to TRBJ2-1, with 10 positions matching TRBD2. The CDR3 covers 15 residues. CDR1 and CDR2 (germline): LNHNV, YYDKDF (reference sequence). The V segment lost 2 bases and the J segment 5 bases; nucleotides outside the gene matches: 3. The CDR3 reads CATSRRLAGNNEQFF. In DNA form, the CDR3 reads TGTGCCACCAGCAGAAGACTAGCGGGTAACAATGAGCAGTTCTTC.

This clone is a singleton in its sample. Within the sample, other DNA sequences also encode this same CDR3. The J gene is TRBJ2-7, the V gene TRBV28; TRBD1 aligns across 8 bases. J was trimmed by 4 bases and V by 8 bases; bases with no gene match: 4. Germline V gene data show CDR1 as MDHEN and CDR2 as SYDVKM. This CDR3 has 12 residues. The CDR3 loop reads CASGDRPYEQYF. The CDR3 nucleotides read TGTGCCAGCGGGGACAGGCCGTACGAGCAGTACTTC.

Comment on this clone: An end of the junction does not agree with germline; a read error may underlie this. In DNA, the CDR3 is TGTGCCAGCAGTCCAGGCCCCGGGAGGGAAGATTTT. Protein product: CASSPGPGREDF. The chain couples TRBV6-5 to TRBJ1-4; no reliable D call. Germline CDR1 and CDR2: MNHEY and SVGAGI. The CDR3 is 12 residues long.

V gene TRBV5-6 combines with J gene TRBJ2-5; a weak D match, TRBD1 (5 bases). This CDR3 is built from 14 residues. CDR1 SGHDT and CDR2 YYEEEE come from the germline V gene. V lost 2 bases to trimming and J lost 1 base, with 9 bases between them. The CDR3 nucleotides are TGTGCCAGCAGCTTTCCAGGGTTCCAAGAGACCCAGTACTTC. It specifies CASSFPGFQETQYF.

V and J are TRBV4-3 and TRBJ1-4, with D tentatively TRBD1 (5 bases). The length of the CDR3 is 15 residues. CDR1 is LGHNA and CDR2 is YSLEER in the germline V gene. V dropped 0 bases and J dropped 5 bases, with 10 bases sitting between them. The CDR3 here is CASSQDWGRNEKLFF. The CDR3 DNA reads as TGCGCCAGCAGCCAAGACTGGGGCAGGAATGAAAAACTGTTTTTT.

This chain joins TRBV7-2 and TRBJ2-7; 7 bases line up with TRBD1. There are 15 residues in the CDR3. Germline CDR1 SGHTA, CDR2 FQGNSA. Losses at the gene ends were 0 bases for V and 2 bases for J; bases not matched to a gene: 4. Here the CDR3 DNA reads TGTGCCAGCAGCTTAGCAGGTGGACAGGCCTACGAGCAGTACTTC. It encodes CASSLAGGQAYEQYF. The full variable domain, with the rest looked up from reference TRBV7-2 and TRBJ2-7, is GAGVSQSPSNKVTEKGKDVELRCDPISGHTALYWYRQSLGQGLEFLIYFQGNSAPDKSGLPSDRFSAERTGGSVSTLTIQRTQQEDSAVYLCASSLAGGQAYEQYFGPGTRLTVT.

The rearrangement joins TRBV28 to TRBJ2-3, with D possibly TRBD1 on 6 matching bases. CDR3 length equals 17 residues. Germline CDR1 is MDHEN and CDR2 is SYDVKM. V shed 5 bases and J shed 3 bases, with 21 bases lying between them. CDR3 bases: TGTGCCAGCAGTCCAAGACCCGGGACACGCGGGACAGATACGCAGTATTTT. It specifies CASSPRPGTRGTDTQYF.

The chain carries TRBV19 and TRBJ2-7; the match to TRBD1 covers 8 bases. There are 13 residues in the CDR3. Losses at the gene ends were 6 bases for V and 3 bases for J; bases not matched to a gene: 4. Germline V gene lookup returns CDR1 LNHDA and CDR2 SQIVND (reference sequence). The CDR3 sequence is CASRGDRNYEQYF. The CDR3 DNA follows: TGTGCCAGTAGGGGGGACAGGAACTACGAGCAGTACTTC.

The chain couples TRBV3-1 (or the pseudogene TRBV3-2) to TRBJ2-3, with a possible D match to TRBD1 (6 bases). The V gene's germline CDR1 is LGHDT and CDR2 YNNKEL (reference sequence). The CDR3 length is 12 residues. Deletions cut 6 bases from V and 14 bases from J, with 18 bases between. CDR3 nucleotides: TGTGCCAGCAGGGGGACACTTGACGGGACGTATTTT. It yields the protein CASRGTLDGTYF.

The gene calls are TRBV11-2 and TRBJ1-3; TRBD1 aligns across 7 bases. Per germline, CDR1 SGHAT and CDR2 FQNNGV. After removal of 2 bases from V and 0 bases from J, the junction contained 4 bases not matched to a gene. This CDR3 region has 16 residues. In nucleotides, the CDR3 is TGTGCCAGCAGCTTACAGGGGGGATACTCTGGAAACACCATATATTTT. Translation gives CASSLQGGYSGNTIYF. Full variable domain (outside the CDR3, taken from reference TRBV11-2 and TRBJ1-3): EAGVAQSPRYKIIEKRQSVAFWCNPISGHATLYWYQQILGQGPKLLIQFQNNGVVDDSQLPKDRFSAERLKGVDSTLKIQPAKLEDSAVYLCASSLQGGYSGNTIYFGEGSWLTVV.

This chain connects TRBV9 to TRBJ1-2, with D possibly being TRBD1 (6 bases). The germline gives CDR1 SGDLS, CDR2 YYNGEE. Trimming stripped 3 bases from V and 5 bases from J, with 11 bases between. This CDR3 is 13 amino acids long. CDR3 DNA sequence: TGTGCCAGCAGCGCCCAACAGGGTTATGGCTACACCTTC. Amino acids: CASSAQQGYGYTF. The full variable domain, its missing parts supplied by reference TRBV9 and TRBJ1-2, is DSGVTQTPKHLITATGQRVTLRCSPRSGDLSVYWYQQSLDQGLQFLIQYYNGEERAKGNILERFSAQQFPDLHSELNLSSLELGDSALYFCASSAQQGYGYTFGSGTRLTVV.

The chain combines TRBV7-9 with TRBJ2-1; TRBD2 aligns across 10 bases. V was pared by 7 bases and J by 5 bases, with 8 bases of the junction left unmatched. The CDR3 is made up of 15 amino acids. Germline loops: CDR1 SEHNR, CDR2 FQNEAQ (reference sequence). The CDR3 sequence is CASTANSGGNNEQFF. CDR3 in DNA: TGTGCCAGCACCGCAAATAGCGGGGGGAACAATGAGCAGTTCTTC.

A single count supports this clone. V and J are TRBV7-2 and TRBJ2-3, with a weak D call TRBD2 (5 bases). The germline V and J ends were trimmed by 6 bases and 2 bases, with 18 bases remaining between them. Germline loops: CDR1 SGHTA, CDR2 FQGNSA. The CDR3 runs to 16 residues. The CDR3 is CASSPRRAVDTDTQYF. Here the CDR3 DNA reads TGTGCCAGCAGTCCCCGAAGAGCGGTAGACACAGATACGCAGTATTTT.

This chain links TRBV27 with TRBJ2-1; D unresolved. The CDR3 covers 12 residues. In germline, CDR1 is MNHEY, CDR2 SMNVEV (reference sequence). Trimming took off 3 bases at V and 9 bases at J, with 9 bases between the two ends. CDR3: CASSFGPREQFF. CDR3 sequence (DNA): TGTGCCAGCAGTTTCGGACCCCGTGAGCAGTTCTTC.

J is TRBJ2-7 and V is TRBV19; D possibly corresponds to TRBD2 (5 bases). The germline V gene encodes CDR1 LNHDA and CDR2 SQIVND (reference sequence). The germline V and J ends were trimmed by 5 bases and 8 bases, with 22 bases remaining between them. The CDR3 loop spans 15 amino acids. In nucleotides, the CDR3 is TGTGCCAGTAGTCTCCACGGGGAAGGTGCTACGCAGCAGTACTTC. Its translation is CASSLHGEGATQQYF. Supplemented by reference TRBV19 and TRBJ2-7, the full variable domain reads DGGITQSPKYLFRKEGQNVTLSCEQNLNHDAMYWYRQDPGQGLRLIYYSQIVNDFQKGDIAEGYSVSREKKESFPLTVTSAQKNPTAFYLCASSLHGEGATQQYFGPGTRLTVT.